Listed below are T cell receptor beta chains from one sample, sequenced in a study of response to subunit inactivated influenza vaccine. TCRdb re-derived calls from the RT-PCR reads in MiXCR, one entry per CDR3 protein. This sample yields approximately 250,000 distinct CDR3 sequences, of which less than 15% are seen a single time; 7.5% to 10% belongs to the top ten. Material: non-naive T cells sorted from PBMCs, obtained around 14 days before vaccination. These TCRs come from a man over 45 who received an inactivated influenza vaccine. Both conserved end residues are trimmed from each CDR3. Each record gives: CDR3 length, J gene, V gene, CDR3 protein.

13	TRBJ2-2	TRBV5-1	ASSFGQGSTGELF
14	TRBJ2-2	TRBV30	AWSVLGSGGTGELF
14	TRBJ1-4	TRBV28	ASSPPDRLTNEKLF
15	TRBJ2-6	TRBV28	ASSFGGVLSGANVLT
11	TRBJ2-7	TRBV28	ASSLGGDYEQY
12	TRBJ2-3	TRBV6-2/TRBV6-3	ASNRDNGGDTQY
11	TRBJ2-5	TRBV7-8	ASSLVLQETQY
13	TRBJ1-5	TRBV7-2	ASSLWDSSHQPQH
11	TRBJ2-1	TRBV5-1	ASSPAPGREQF
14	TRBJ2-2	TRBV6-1	ASSAYHRGYTGELF
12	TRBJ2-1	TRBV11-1	ASSSDLGYNEQF
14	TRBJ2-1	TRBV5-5	ASSLEAETMNNEQF
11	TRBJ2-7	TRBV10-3	AIRDADLYEQY
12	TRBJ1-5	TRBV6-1	ASISGVGNQPQH
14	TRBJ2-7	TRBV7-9	ASSPELTGPGLEQY
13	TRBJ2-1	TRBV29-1	SVGLPRRGFNEQF
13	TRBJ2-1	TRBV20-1	SATPQGLAGDEQF
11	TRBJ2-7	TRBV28	ASSRRTSYEQY
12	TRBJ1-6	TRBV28	ASRPGQNNSPLH
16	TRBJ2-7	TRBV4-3	ASSQDSQGGTGGHEQY
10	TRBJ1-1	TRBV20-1	SAADRGTEAF
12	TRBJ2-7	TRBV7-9	ASSLLQGGNEQY